This passage covers 10 T cell receptor beta chains from one sample sequenced in a study of response to subunit inactivated influenza vaccine (dated by TCRdb to the late 2010s). Preparation of the library involved RT-PCR. Sequencing used an Illumina HiSeq 2500. TCRdb's own reprocessing of the public reads used fastp at Q25 and MiXCR and kept productive beta chains. Records with the same CDR3 protein are collapsed into one entry carrying the most frequent genes and DNA. The sample records fewer than 700,000 distinct CDR3 sequences, about an eighth of which are singletons. In total, the top ten clones hold less than 15% of the sample. According to the study, the label for this sample's time point signals: more than 35 days after influenza vaccine administration. This sample comprised PBMCs from blood, obtained more than 35 days after vaccination. These receptors came from a man aged 45-65 years who received an inactivated influenza vaccine. Donor details come from another sample of the same person, matched by shared clones.

The rearrangement joins TRBV5-1 to TRBJ2-3; the D gene is possibly TRBD1 (5 bases). The CDR3 totals 14 residues. Germline V lookup: CDR1 SGHRS, CDR2 YFSETQ. The germline V and J ends were trimmed by 0 bases and 8 bases, with 13 bases remaining between them. This chain's CDR3 is CASSLDRIIGTQYF. In DNA, the CDR3 is TGCGCCAGCAGCTTGGACAGGATCATTGGTACGCAGTATTTT. Complete variable domain (other parts from reference TRBV5-1 and TRBJ2-3): KAGVTQTPRYLIKTRGQQVTLSCSPISGHRSVSWYQQTPGQGLQFLFEYFSETQRNKGNFPGRFSGRQFSNSRSEMNVSTLELGDSALYLCASSLDRIIGTQYFGPGTRLTVL.

This chain uses TRBV6-1 with TRBJ1-2; D remains unclear. The CDR3 is 14 amino acids. Germline CDR1 reads MNHNS; CDR2 reads SASEGT. The ends were cut back, 6 bases at V and 4 bases at J, with 15 bases in the middle. CDR3 sequence: CASSVSRNFYGYTF. The CDR3 nucleotides are TGTGCCAGCAGCGTGAGCCGGAACTTCTATGGCTACACCTTC.

This chain joins TRBV10-3 and TRBJ2-7, with TRBD2 identical over 13 bases. This CDR3 spans 16 amino acids. V lost 4 bases to trimming and J lost 0 bases; unmatched junction nucleotides: 3. Germline-derived CDR1 and CDR2 are ENHRY and SYGVKD. CDR3 nucleotides: TGTGCCATCAGTGGGACTAGCGGGAGAACCTCCTACGAGCAGTACTTC. This codes for CAISGTSGRTSYEQYF.

This clonotype was found a few times. V is TRBV20-1 and J is TRBJ2-7; 7 nucleotides match TRBD2. The CDR3 totals 14 residues. V lost 6 bases, J lost 3 bases, and 11 bases stayed unmatched. CDR1 DFQATT and CDR2 SNEGSKA come from the germline V gene (reference sequence). The CDR3 is CSAMKGLPDYEQYF. The CDR3 DNA follows: TGCAGTGCCATGAAGGGACTACCGGACTACGAGCAGTACTTC.

V is TRBV20-1 and J is TRBJ1-6; D unresolved. V gave up 4 bases and J gave up 5 bases, with 15 bases separating them. The V gene's germline CDR1 is DFQATT and CDR2 SNEGSKA (reference sequence). The CDR3 length is 15 residues. The CDR3 DNA reads as TGCAGTGCTACAGATACCGAGAAAAATAATTCACCCCTCCACTTT. Translating it yields CSATDTEKNNSPLHF.

The rearrangement links TRBV7-9 to TRBJ1-2; D remains unclear. This CDR3 is 12 amino acids long. Germline CDR1 reads SEHNR; CDR2 reads FQNEAQ (reference sequence). Between the trimmed V and J ends, which lost 1 base and 9 bases, there was a span of 9 bases. The CDR3 spells CASSLGVSSYTF. The CDR3 DNA sequence: TGTGCCAGCAGCTTAGGAGTCAGCAGCTACACCTTC.

This clonotype was detected many times. The rearrangement links TRBV20-1 to TRBJ1-1; tentatively, D is TRBD1 (5 bases). V gave up 1 base and J gave up 1 base, with 10 bases separating them. CDR3 length: 14 residues. Looked up from germline, CDR1 is DFQATT and CDR2 is SNEGSKA (reference sequence). The CDR3 spells CSARAGGKNTEAFF. CDR3 DNA: TGCAGTGCTAGAGCCGGGGGGAAGAACACTGAAGCTTTCTTT.

This clonotype was detected many times. J is TRBJ2-1 and V is TRBV20-1; TRBD2 agrees at 9 bases. The ends lost 6 bases at V and 7 bases at J; junction bases unmatched: 13. CDR3 length equals 15 residues. From germline, CDR1 is DFQATT and CDR2 SNEGSKA (reference sequence). CDR3 bases: TGCAGTGCCGACGTCTCTAGCGGGGCCTGGAATGAGCAGTTCTTC. As protein: CSADVSSGAWNEQFF.

This clonotype has only a few counts. The rearrangement uses TRBV20-1 and TRBJ1-1; D is ambiguous. The germline V gene has CDR1 DFQATT and CDR2 SNEGSKA (reference sequence). There are 9 residues in the CDR3. V lost 6 bases to trimming and J lost 5 bases, with 4 bases between them. The CDR3 region has the DNA TGCAGTGCGGGAACTGAAGCTTTCTTT. Encoded protein: CSAGTEAFF.

Only a few counts were recorded for this clonotype. V gene TRBV4-2 combines with J gene TRBJ2-3; weak D call: TRBD1 (5 bases). Germline V gene lookup returns CDR1 LGHNA and CDR2 YNFKEQ. The CDR3 contains 16 residues. V lost 0 bases and J 1 base, leaving 11 bases between the germline ends. CDR3 region: CASSQDLARGTDTQYF. CDR3 DNA: TGTGCCAGCAGCCAAGATTTAGCCAGGGGCACAGATACGCAGTATTTT.